This TCR beta chain was retrieved from a study of shared clonotypes between healthy human individuals (dated by TCRdb to between 2020 and 2021). Regarding the study in general: The cohort comprised a couple of women and a few men aged 18 to 49 years. For each donor, CD4 naive and CD4 memory were each run on three plates, CD8 naive on two plates, and CD8 memory on one plate. To increase sequencing depth and limit assay-specific biases, TCR repertoire library preparation and sequencing were carried out by different laboratories using diverse techniques. Blood TCR repertoires of a handful of healthy adults were deeply sequenced to estimate repertoire size and the extent of clonotype sharing between individuals. Each donor's leukapheresis produced roughly between roughly 0.85 and 10 billion PBMCs. Findings and caveats that apply to the study as a whole: Naive subsets generally had larger estimated clonotype richness than memory subsets did. Because the study included a small number of donors, the genetic and exposure-history diversity represented was limited. Even with the large sequencing depth, rarefaction of the sorted-subset datasets indicated that sequencing was incomplete. Compared with non-shared clonotypes, the clonotypes found in all four sorted-subset donors had higher generation probabilities. When a handful of donors were compared, the shared fraction of clonotypes was 5% to 6.5% for naive CD4, around 4% for naive CD8, 2.3% for memory CD4, and 0.35% to 0.4% for memory CD8. Only blood was sampled, and tissue TCR repertoires likely differ from those in blood. Based on pairwise subsampling, the degree of clonotype sharing among donors was expected to be affected by sequencing depth.

Donors were healthy HIV-negative adults with no recently reported acute infections or vaccinations. All donors were Caucasian adults living in Nashville, Tennessee, USA. CD4+ T cells were enriched through magnetic negative selection, after which naive cells were positively selected on CD45RA and the remaining negative fraction served as the memory subset. Blood was collected by leukapheresis, and PBMCs were isolated by Ficoll-Histopaque density gradient centrifugation and then cryopreserved in liquid nitrogen vapor phase. Analytical flow cytometry was used to check the purity and quantity of every magnetically sorted T cell population. Each sorted fraction had its genomic DNA isolated and then quantified by UV absorbance on a Nanodrop 2000c. The germline V gene gives CDR1 as SGHTA and CDR2 as FQGNSA. V is cut by 1 base and J by 4 bases, and the space between the germline ends is 9 bases. The CDR3 goes from the cysteine to the phenylalanine over 14 residues. The CDR3 DNA has 42 bases and is translated from base 1.

Regarding this clone: Its antigen has not been determined. Base-call qualities are not available, and no considerably larger clone is one nucleotide away. The same CDR3 is also encoded by other DNA sequences in this sample.

Using the deep immunoSEQ assay, multiplex PCR amplified TCR CDR3 regions from genomic DNA. Genomic DNA extracted from each cell subset was distributed evenly over all wells of several immunoSEQ 96-well plates, and each plate served as one replicate. For sorted subsets, 150 to 250 ng genomic DNA, equal to 30,000 to 35,000 T cell genomes, was loaded into each replicate PCR. The purified libraries were quantified using a Qubit 3.0 fluorometer, sized with a Bioanalyzer 2100, and then quantified again using the KAPA Library Quantification kit. Every immunoSEQ 96-well plate was sequenced on a dedicated single-read 150-cycle Illumina NextSeq 550 flow cell. On the authors' methods: Because only junctional sequences without quality scores were contained in the immunoSEQ output, filtering matching that applied to full-length reads could not be performed. To assign V/J genes and CDR3, sequences were annotated against IMGT germline references using PyIR, a Python wrapper for IgBLAST v1.9. Reads with weak V/J assignments (E-value above 1e-6), missing CDR3, stop codons, out-of-frame junctions, or ambiguous translated residues were removed. V3J clonotypes were defined as sequences sharing the same inferred V gene, J gene, and CDR3 amino acid sequence. To compute the percentage overlap between repertoires, the number of shared unique clonotypes was divided by the size of the smaller repertoire. Repertoire richness was assessed with RTK rarefaction, the Chao1 estimator, and Recon v2.1 estimates of unobserved clonotypes. For all TCRbeta clonotypes obtained by the gDNA method from a few donors, generation probabilities were computed with OLGA. The table was pulled from immuneACCESS by TCRdb, which kept in-frame rearrangements only. Such tables lose some clones; where checked, under half of the loss comes from unresolved V genes, and the rest has no known cause. Clone size and V and J calls were adopted from that table, with D and trimming inferred from the DNA. For this sample there are some 2.4 million clones; 90% to 95% appear just once. Clones ranked in the top ten supply around 0.4% of the sample.

Here the chain combines TRBV7-2 and TRBJ2-3; a confident D gene designation cannot be given. Sequencing input: naive CD4+ T cells from PBMCs. What the cell subset or site label conveys for this sample: CD45RA+ positively selected. The clonotype was recovered from a man younger than 35 in good health. Some clones in this sample may be carry-over from other donors' samples. The CDR3 here reads CASSLVGSADTQYF. The sequenced DNA is TGTGCCAGCAGCTTAGTGGGGTCGGCAGATACGCAGTATTTT.